A single sample gave rise to the 30 T cell receptor beta chains below, sequenced in a study of T-cell memory formation after mild COVID-19 listed by TCRdb under 2021. Library creation used 5' RACE. Data came from an Illumina NovaSeq 6000. TCRdb redid the processing of the public reads, applying fastp at Q25 and MiXCR, and retained in-frame beta chains. When rows share a CDR3 protein, they turn into one entry using the most common DNA and genes. The sample profile shows roughly 340,000 distinct CDR3 sequences; 15% to 20% of them were found once. The leading ten clones occupy approximately 20% of the sample. The sample taken for sequencing was PBMCs or a T cell subset sorted from them (not recorded which). All receptors come from a man aged 18 to 30 who had mild COVID-19 (a few samples of this study predate the infection). The sample titles of this study are shuffled in the database, so cell type and time point are left out; the donor was told from shared clones.

This clonotype was seen a few times. J is TRBJ2-3 and V is TRBV18; D is unresolved. This CDR3 has 14 amino acids. Trimming shortened V by 6 bases and J by 4 bases, and 14 bases separated the two germline ends. Germline V gene data show CDR1 as KGHSH and CDR2 as LQKENI. The CDR3 spells CASSLEAPPDTQYF. CDR3 sequence (DNA): TGTGCCAGCTCCCTAGAGGCGCCCCCAGATACGCAGTATTTT.

The chain combines TRBV10-3 with TRBJ2-5, with TRBD1 matching over 9 bases. The V and J ends lost 5 bases and 5 bases, in that order; junction bases with no gene match: 15. The CDR3 is made up of 17 amino acids. Germline V CDR1 and CDR2: ENHRY, SYGVKD. For the CDR3, the DNA is TGTGCCATCAGTTTACGGGACAGGGACATTTCGGATGAGACCCAGTACTTC. It encodes CAISLRDRDISDETQYF.

The chain recombines TRBV15 with TRBJ2-1; D possibly uses TRBD1 or TRBD2 (5 bases each). CDR3 length: 14 amino acids. V was trimmed by 4 bases and J by 12 bases, leaving 19 bases between them. Germline V gives CDR1 LNHNV, CDR2 YYDKDF (reference sequence). The CDR3 DNA reads TGTGCCACCAGCACCGATTATGGGGGTCGGCGGCAGTTCTTC. Its translation is CATSTDYGGRRQFF.

This clonotype has a handful of counts. V is TRBV7-3 and J is TRBJ1-2; weak D call: TRBD1 (6 bases). Germline V gene sequence: CDR1 SGHTA, CDR2 FQGTGA. Trimming shortened V by 3 bases and J by 8 bases, and 13 bases separated the two germline ends. This CDR3 comprises 13 residues. The CDR3 coding sequence is TGTGCCAGCAGCTTGGGGGCGGCCACGGGCTACACCTTC. Its translation is CASSLGAATGYTF.

V usage is TRBV20-1 and J usage is TRBJ2-1; TRBD2 aligns across 10 bases. The V gene's germline CDR1 is DFQATT and CDR2 SNEGSKA (reference sequence). This CDR3 spans 14 amino acids. The junction had 6 bases not matched to a gene; V was cut back by 6 bases and J by 4 bases. The CDR3 DNA is TGCAGTGCCACCCCAGCGGGGGGGTACAATGAGCAGTTCTTC. Residues: CSATPAGGYNEQFF.

This clonotype was found many times. V usage is TRBV24-1 and J usage is TRBJ2-3; unclear D gene. Germline loops: CDR1 KGHDR, CDR2 SFDVKD. Trimming removed 3 bases from V and 2 bases from J, with 11 bases in between. The CDR3 sequence is 15 residues long. The CDR3 DNA is TGTGCCACCAGTGATCCGTCCAGGTCCACAGATACGCAGTATTTT. It codes for CATSDPSRSTDTQYF.

This clonotype was seen more than once but under ten times. The chain combines TRBV20-1 with TRBJ2-2; D unclear. With 0 bases removed from V and 6 bases from J, the gap between germline ends came to 8 bases. The germline V gene has CDR1 DFQATT and CDR2 SNEGSKA (reference sequence). The CDR3 contains 13 residues. The CDR3 nucleotides read TGCAGTGCTAGAGATTTCAGCGCCGGGGAGCTGTTTTTT. Its protein is CSARDFSAGELFF.

J is TRBJ2-7 and V is TRBV4-2; 9 bases agree with TRBD1. Trimming cost V 3 bases and J 5 bases; bases outside gene matches: 5. This CDR3 is built from 14 residues. The germline gives CDR1 LGHNA, CDR2 YNFKEQ. CDR3 nucleotides: TGTGCCAGCAGCCAGGGGACAGGGACGGACGAGCAGTACTTC. Translated, it gives CASSQGTGTDEQYF.

This clonotype was picked up many times. The J gene is TRBJ2-2, the V gene TRBV6-5; TRBD2 agrees at 7 bases. Per germline, CDR1 MNHEY and CDR2 SVGAGI. The trim removed 8 bases at V and 7 bases at J, leaving 13 bases unmatched. This CDR3 comprises 15 residues. The CDR3 reads CASALRGSGVGELFF. CDR3 sequence (DNA): TGTGCCAGCGCGTTGCGGGGGTCCGGGGTCGGGGAGCTGTTTTTT.

The chain's CDR3 is CASSYPRVWTEAFF. Written as DNA, the CDR3 is TGTGCCAGCAGCTACCCCCGGGTCTGGACTGAAGCTTTCTTT. The chain is built from TRBV28 and TRBJ1-1; D gene ambiguous. Germline-derived CDR1 and CDR2 are MDHEN and SYDVKM. Trimming removed 6 bases from V and 5 bases from J, with 16 bases in between. CDR3 length equals 14 residues.

This clonotype has a handful of counts. The chain employs TRBV18 and TRBJ2-7, with D possibly matching TRBD1 (6 bases). The CDR3 is 13 amino acids. Germline CDR1 KGHSH, CDR2 LQKENI. V lost 2 bases, J lost 4 bases, and 9 bases lay in between. The CDR3 DNA reads TGTGCCAGCTCACCAACAGGGATTTACGAGCAGTACGTC. It yields the protein CASSPTGIYEQYV.

The CDR3 bases are TGCGCCAGCAGCTTGCGGGGGACTAATGAAAAACTGTTTTTT. Protein product: CASSLRGTNEKLFF. The rearrangement uses TRBV5-1 and TRBJ1-4; a weak D match, TRBD1 (5 bases). The CDR3 loop spans 14 amino acids. CDR1 and CDR2 (germline): SGHRS, YFSETQ. Trimming took 1 base from V and 2 from J, leaving 6 bases between them.

The table lists this clonotype with a few counts. V usage is TRBV5-1 and J usage is TRBJ2-1, with 8 bases aligning to TRBD2. The CDR3 is 15 residues long. With 5 bases clipped from V and 4 bases from J, the junction kept 8 bases outside the gene matches. The germline CDR1 and CDR2 sequences are SGHRS and YFSETQ. The CDR3: CASRALADTYNEQFF. The CDR3, as DNA: TGCGCCAGCAGGGCACTAGCGGACACGTACAATGAGCAGTTCTTC.

The chain recombines TRBV28 with TRBJ2-2, with a tentative D call TRBD2 (6 bases). This CDR3 region has 14 residues. CDR1 is MDHEN, CDR2 SYDVKM, per germline. Deletions cut 6 bases from V and 10 bases from J, with 18 bases between. The CDR3 DNA is TGTGCCAGCAGAAACTACGGAGGGGCCGAGGAGCTGTTTTTT. This gives the protein CASRNYGGAEELFF.

This clonotype showed up many times. The chain employs TRBV5-1 and TRBJ1-5; D is possibly TRBD1 (5 bases). CDR1 SGHRS and CDR2 YFSETQ come from the germline V gene. Trimming cost V 4 bases and J 1 base, with 12 bases left between them. The CDR3 is made up of 15 amino acids. The CDR3 sequence: CASSAFWGSNQPQHF. The CDR3 DNA is TGCGCCAGCAGCGCGTTTTGGGGCAGCAATCAGCCCCAGCATTTT. Together with reference TRBV5-1 and TRBJ1-5, the CDR3 gives the full variable domain: KAGVTQTPRYLIKTRGQQVTLSCSPISGHRSVSWYQQTPGQGLQFLFEYFSETQRNKGNFPGRFSGRQFSNSRSEMNVSTLELGDSALYLCASSAFWGSNQPQHFGDGTRLSIL.

This clonotype was counted many times. CDR3 protein: CASSEGLADTQYF. DNA of the CDR3: TGTGCCAGCAGCGAGGGACTGGCAGATACGCAGTATTTT. V gene TRBV12-3 or TRBV12-4 combines with J gene TRBJ2-3; possibly TRBD2 for D (6 bases). This CDR3 contains 13 residues. Trimming stripped 6 bases from V and 4 bases from J, with 11 bases between.

The CDR3 region is CSARFRGAGGYGYTF. For the CDR3, the DNA is TGCAGTGCTAGATTTCGGGGTGCGGGGGGCTATGGCTACACCTTC. J is TRBJ1-2 and V is TRBV20-1; D is perhaps TRBD1 (5 bases). This CDR3 has 15 residues. V lost 2 bases and J 4 bases, leaving 17 bases between the germline ends. The germline CDR1 and CDR2 sequences are DFQATT and SNEGSKA (reference sequence).

The rearrangement joins TRBV12-3 or TRBV12-4 to TRBJ2-2; TRBD1 is a possible D gene (5 bases). Trimming cost V 3 bases and J 6 bases, with 14 bases left between them. The CDR3 runs 15 residues. The CDR3 protein is CASSLGQGEAGELFF. The CDR3 DNA follows: TGTGCCAGCAGTTTGGGGCAGGGTGAGGCCGGGGAGCTGTTTTTT.

This clonotype appeared a few times. The chain joins TRBV20-1 to TRBJ2-7, with 8 bases fitting TRBD1. The CDR3 contains 13 residues. The ends lost 4 bases at V and 6 bases at J; junction bases unmatched: 8. Germline CDR1 is DFQATT and CDR2 is SNEGSKA (reference sequence). In DNA form, the CDR3 reads TGCAGTGCTACCCGGACAGGGTCAAGCGAGCAGTACTTC. Amino acids: CSATRTGSSEQYF.

V gene TRBV4-2 combines with J gene TRBJ1-4; D is possibly TRBD1 (6 bases). CDR3 size: 17 residues. The germline V gene encodes CDR1 LGHNA and CDR2 YNFKEQ. The V gene lost 2 bases and the J gene lost 8 bases, with 21 bases spanning the gap. This chain's CDR3 is CASSQHISQGSREKLFF. The CDR3 region has the DNA TGTGCCAGCAGCCAACACATTTCACAGGGTTCTAGGGAAAAACTGTTTTTT.

CDR3 nucleotides: TGTGCCAGCAGCCAGAACCCAAACTATGGCTACACCTTC. Amino acid sequence: CASSQNPNYGYTF. This rearrangement joins TRBV11-2 to TRBJ1-2; no firm D call. CDR1 SGHAT and CDR2 FQNNGV come from the germline V gene. The V end lost 5 bases, the J end lost 2 bases, and 9 bases lay between the germline ends. The CDR3 extends over 13 amino acids. The variable domain in full, with the rest retrieved from reference TRBV11-2 and TRBJ1-2, is EAGVAQSPRYKIIEKRQSVAFWCNPISGHATLYWYQQILGQGPKLLIQFQNNGVVDDSQLPKDRFSAERLKGVDSTLKIQPAKLEDSAVYLCASSQNPNYGYTFGSGTRLTVV.

The chain links TRBV12-3 or TRBV12-4 to TRBJ1-2; 7 bases are shared with TRBD1. The CDR3 loop spans 12 amino acids. V shed 6 bases and J 7 bases; nucleotides not matched to a gene: 5. The CDR3 spells CASRGDSRGYTF. CDR3 coding DNA: TGTGCCAGCAGGGGGGACAGCCGTGGCTACACCTTC.

Only a few counts were recorded for this clonotype. This chain links TRBV20-1 with TRBJ1-1, with TRBD1 as a possible D gene (6 bases). The CDR3 covers 14 residues. CDR1 is DFQATT, CDR2 SNEGSKA, per germline (reference sequence). Trimming cost V 6 bases and J 5 bases, with 19 bases left between them. The CDR3 DNA is TGCAGTGCCAGAAGAACAGGGAGGAGAACTGAAGCTTTCTTT. Protein sequence: CSARRTGRRTEAFF.

The CDR3 DNA reads TGTGCCAGCAGTTGGGGGTTAGGCGGGGAGCTGTTTTTT. Translating gives CASSWGLGGELFF. V gene TRBV27 combines with J gene TRBJ2-2, with D perhaps given as TRBD1 or TRBD2 (5 bases each). The CDR3 has 13 amino acids. The germline CDR1 and CDR2 sequences are MNHEY and SMNVEV (reference sequence). With 4 bases removed from V and 7 bases from J, the gap between germline ends came to 10 bases.

The genes are TRBV7-2 and TRBJ1-1, with a possible D match to TRBD1 (5 bases). CDR1 and CDR2 from the germline V gene are SGHTA and FQGNSA. The CDR3 is made up of 18 amino acids. Trimming took 6 bases from V and 0 from J, leaving 23 bases between them. The CDR3 is CASSKGPYGGKLNTEAFF. DNA for the CDR3: TGTGCCAGCAGTAAGGGGCCGTACGGGGGGAAGCTGAACACTGAAGCTTTCTTT. The full variable domain, its missing parts supplied by reference TRBV7-2 and TRBJ1-1, is GAGVSQSPSNKVTEKGKDVELRCDPISGHTALYWYRQSLGQGLEFLIYFQGNSAPDKSGLPSDRFSAERTGGSVSTLTIQRTQQEDSAVYLCASSKGPYGGKLNTEAFFGQGTRLTVV.

The genes are TRBV7-2 and TRBJ1-4, with D unclear. Germline CDR1 reads SGHTA; CDR2 reads FQGNSA. V lost 5 bases and J lost 8, with 9 bases in between. This CDR3 comprises 12 residues. CDR3 DNA sequence: TGTGCCAGCAGCCTCCCAAGGGAAAAACTGTTTTTT. Protein sequence: CASSLPREKLFF.

The table lists this clonotype with a few counts. The CDR3: CASSQDLASPGYTF. In DNA, the CDR3 is TGTGCCAGCAGCCAAGATTTGGCCTCACCTGGCTACACCTTC. The chain recombines TRBV4-2 with TRBJ1-2; unclear D gene. V was trimmed by 0 bases and J by 7 bases, leaving 12 bases between them. The CDR3 spans 14 residues. Germline V gene lookup returns CDR1 LGHNA and CDR2 YNFKEQ.

The chain joins TRBV6-5 to TRBJ2-2, with D perhaps matching TRBD2 (5 bases). Germline V gene sequence: CDR1 MNHEY, CDR2 SVGAGI. The CDR3 extends over 12 amino acids. The germline V and J ends were trimmed by 5 bases and 6 bases, with 7 bases remaining between them. This CDR3 is CASSKLAGELFF. In DNA form, the CDR3 reads TGTGCCAGCAGTAAACTAGCCGGGGAGCTGTTTTTT.

This chain joins TRBV6-5 and TRBJ2-1; 12 bases map to TRBD2. The V segment lost 8 bases and the J segment 5 bases; nucleotides outside the gene matches: 7. CDR1 MNHEY and CDR2 SVGAGI come from the germline V gene. The CDR3 has 15 residues. CDR3 bases: TGTGCCAGCTCCCCTAGCGGGGGGGGCCACAATGAGCAGTTCTTC. Translating it yields CASSPSGGGHNEQFF.

This clonotype was counted only a few times. The chain is built from TRBV6-2 or TRBV6-3 and TRBJ2-3, with 8 nucleotides matching TRBD2. The CDR3 is 15 residues long. From germline, CDR1 is MNHEY and CDR2 SVGEGT. The ends lost 2 bases at V and 5 bases at J; junction bases unmatched: 6. This CDR3 is CASSYTGLGRDTQYF. The CDR3 coding sequence is TGTGCCAGCAGTTACACGGGACTAGGGAGAGATACGCAGTATTTT.